What follows are 31 T cell receptor beta chains derived from one specimen sequenced in a study of blood T cells in healthy people across ages (dated by TCRdb to the mid-2010s). Libraries were prepared through 5' RACE. TCRdb names Illumina HiSeq 2500 as the instrument used. A second PCR of roughly 7 to 11 cycles was performed with a sample-barcoded 5' primer and a J-beta primer mix. The raw public reads went through TCRdb reprocessing: fastp at Q25, MiXCR clone calling, in-frame beta chains kept. Rows with a matching CDR3 protein are joined into one entry that keeps the most common DNA and genes. For this sample there are 630,000 or so distinct CDR3 sequences; approximately 30% appear just once. The top ten constitute 15% to 19% of the sample. Specimen: blood. The origin of the receptors is an elderly woman in good health.

This clonotype was seen many times. This chain joins TRBV10-3 and TRBJ2-7, with TRBD1 matching over 12 bases. Trimming at V came to 6 bases and at J to 5 bases, leaving 5 bases not matched to a gene. Germline V gene lookup returns CDR1 ENHRY and CDR2 SYGVKD. CDR3 size: 14 residues. The CDR3, as DNA: TGTGCCATCAGCGGGACAGGGGGCTACCACGAGCAGTACTTC. Protein: CAISGTGGYHEQYF.

This clonotype was picked up many times. The chain links TRBV6-6 to TRBJ1-5; D is unresolved. The CDR3 has 13 amino acids. Germline assignment: CDR1 MNHNY and CDR2 SVGAGI (reference sequence). With 7 bases removed from V and 4 bases from J, the gap between germline ends came to 11 bases. The CDR3 DNA reads as TGTGCCAGCACTAGACACGGAAATCAGCCCCAGCATTTT. The encoded protein is CASTRHGNQPQHF.

This chain connects TRBV20-1 to TRBJ2-3, with a tentative D call TRBD2 (7 bases). The CDR3 has 14 amino acids. Trimming removed 3 bases at V and 1 base at J, with 11 bases between. CDR1 is DFQATT and CDR2 is SNEGSKA in the germline V gene (reference sequence). CDR3 bases: TGCAGTGCTAGTCGGGGGGCGGGCACAGATACGCAGTATTTT. Amino acid sequence: CSASRGAGTDTQYF.

Notes on this clonotype: A read error may explain this, as a much larger clone is one base away. The rearrangement uses TRBV6-8 and TRBJ2-7; the match to TRBD1 covers 7 bases. The CDR3 sequence is 15 residues long. Germline CDR1 and CDR2: MNHGY and SAAAGT. V trimming: 7 bases; J trimming: 3 bases; junction bases outside the gene matches: 12. The chain's CDR3 is CASTTPAGQDYEQYF. The DNA of the CDR3 is TGTGCCAGCACGACCCCGGCCGGACAGGACTACGAGCAGTACTTC.

This clonotype was counted at least ten times. This chain joins TRBV24-1 and TRBJ2-7; D gene ambiguous. Germline CDR1 KGHDR, CDR2 SFDVKD. This CDR3 is 14 amino acids long. V lost 3 bases and J lost 0, with 8 bases in between. The CDR3 loop reads CATSDRDTSYEQYF. For the CDR3, the DNA is TGTGCCACCAGTGATAGGGATACCTCCTACGAGCAGTACTTC.

The CDR3 sequence is CASIHGGEQYF. The CDR3 DNA follows: TGTGCCAGCATTCACGGCGGTGAGCAGTACTTC. The genes are TRBV6-2 or TRBV6-3 and TRBJ2-4; D is ambiguous. CDR3 length equals 11 residues. Germline-derived CDR1 and CDR2 are MNHEY and SVGEGT. Trimming removed 7 bases at V and 13 bases at J, with 14 bases between.

This clonotype was counted ten times or more. The J gene is TRBJ2-6, the V gene TRBV6-1; D perhaps matches TRBD1 (6 bases). Germline V gives CDR1 MNHNS, CDR2 SASEGT. The CDR3 runs to 14 residues. The germline V and J ends were trimmed by 7 bases and 4 bases, with 11 bases remaining between them. CDR3 nucleotides: TGTGCCAGCAAAACAGGGAACGGGGCCAACGTCCTGACTTTC. This sequence encodes CASKTGNGANVLTF.

The sample holds a few counts of this clonotype. This clone may be a read error of a much larger clone one base away. The chain links TRBV20-1 to TRBJ1-2; 10 nucleotides agree with TRBD1. CDR3 length equals 13 residues. V shed 2 bases, J shed 6 bases, and the junction held 3 bases outside the gene matches. Germline assignment: CDR1 DFQATT and CDR2 SNEGSKA (reference sequence). CDR3 sequence reads: CSARLDRGNGYTF. In nucleotides, the CDR3 is TGCAGTGCTAGATTGGACAGGGGGAATGGCTACACCTTC.

A remark on this clonotype: A much larger clone is a single base away; this may be a read error. This chain joins TRBV4-1 and TRBJ2-3, with D maybe TRBD2 (5 bases). The CDR3 totals 13 residues. V dropped 8 bases and J dropped 4 bases, with 13 bases sitting between them. Germline V gene lookup returns CDR1 MGHRA and CDR2 YSYEKL. The chain's CDR3 is CASGLEEADTQYF. The CDR3 coding sequence is TGCGCCAGCGGCCTAGAGGAGGCAGATACGCAGTATTTT.

The chain combines TRBV28 with TRBJ1-1; maybe TRBD1 (5 bases). This CDR3 contains 11 residues. V lost 8 bases and J lost 2, with 6 bases in between. The germline V gene has CDR1 MDHEN and CDR2 SYDVKM. The CDR3 protein is CASGANTEAFF. The CDR3 nucleotides read TGTGCCAGCGGGGCCAACACTGAAGCTTTCTTT. The full variable domain, rest sourced from reference TRBV28 and TRBJ1-1, is DVKVTQSSRYLVKRTGEKVFLECVQDMDHENMFWYRQDPGLGLRLIYFSYDVKMKEKGDIPEGYSVSREKKERFSLILESASTNQTSMYLCASGANTEAFFGQGTRLTVV.

This clonotype was seen many times. The chain carries TRBV5-1 and TRBJ2-5; 8 nucleotides line up with TRBD1. Germline V gene lookup returns CDR1 SGHRS and CDR2 YFSETQ. The CDR3 consists of 17 residues. The trim removed 1 base at V and 1 base at J, leaving 9 bases unmatched. Written as DNA, the CDR3 is TGCGCCAGCAGCTTGTCGGTTGGACAGGGAATCCAAGAGACCCAGTACTTC. Its translation is CASSLSVGQGIQETQYF.

The chain has TRBV12-3 or TRBV12-4 and TRBJ1-3; TRBD1 matches at 7 bases. The length of the CDR3 is 15 residues. The trim removed 6 bases at V and 8 bases at J, leaving 13 bases unmatched. The CDR3 is CASRNPGQFWDTIYF. The CDR3 DNA is TGTGCCAGCAGAAACCCGGGACAGTTTTGGGACACCATATATTTT.

The table lists this clonotype with a few counts. This may be a read error, as it is one base from a much larger clone. V is TRBV7-9 and J is TRBJ2-1, with TRBD1 matching over 10 bases. The CDR3 loop spans 15 amino acids. Germline loops: CDR1 SEHNR, CDR2 FQNEAQ (reference sequence). V was clipped by 5 bases and J by 10 bases; unmatched bases: 11. Here the CDR3 reads CASSRGGQGHSEQFF. Here the CDR3 DNA reads TGTGCCAGCAGCCGCGGGGGACAGGGGCATTCCGAGCAGTTCTTC. The whole variable domain, remainder taken from reference TRBV7-9 and TRBJ2-1, is DTGVSQNPRHKITKRGQNVTFRCDPISEHNRLYWYRQTLGQGPEFLTYFQNEAQLEKSRLLSDRFSAERPKGSFSTLEIQRTEQGDSAMYLCASSRGGQGHSEQFFGPGTRLTVL.

This clonotype showed up just a few times. The J gene is TRBJ1-6, the V gene TRBV20-1, with 11 bases identical to TRBD1. Unmatched junction bases numbered 3, after V lost 5 bases and J lost 0 bases. The CDR3 consists of 16 residues. From germline, CDR1 is DFQATT and CDR2 SNEGSKA (reference sequence). For the CDR3, the DNA is TGCAGTGCTGCCGGGACAGGGGGCTCCTATAATTCACCCCTCCACTTT. This codes for CSAAGTGGSYNSPLHF.

The rearrangement links TRBV2 to TRBJ1-5; 9 bases line up with TRBD1. J lost 4 bases, V lost 3 bases, and 4 bases had no gene match. The germline gives CDR1 SNHLY, CDR2 FYNNEI. This CDR3 has 15 amino acids. The CDR3 region is CASSERTGDNQPQHF. The DNA for the CDR3 is TGTGCCAGCAGTGAGAGGACAGGGGATAATCAGCCCCAGCATTTT.

The chain's CDR3 is CSASRTSGLTYEQYF. The CDR3 bases are TGCAGTGCTTCCCGAACTAGCGGGTTAACCTACGAGCAGTACTTC. This chain joins TRBV20-1 and TRBJ2-7; TRBD2 aligns across 9 bases. The germline gives CDR1 DFQATT, CDR2 SNEGSKA (reference sequence). The CDR3 contains 15 residues. The J segment lost 2 bases and the V segment lost 5 bases, leaving 10 bases of the junction unmatched.

Concerning this clonotype itself: A clone one base away is much larger, so this may be a read error. As the CDR3 is not closed by the conserved phenylalanine or tryptophan, this likely results from a read error. The chain links TRBV20-1 to TRBJ2-5; 9 bases align to TRBD2. The germline gives CDR1 DFQATT, CDR2 SNEGSKA (reference sequence). The V gene end was trimmed by 4 bases and the J gene end by 4 bases; junction bases not matched to a gene: 4. This CDR3 contains 13 residues. CDR3 residues: CSAKTSGLETQYC. In DNA, the CDR3 is TGCAGTGCTAAAACTAGCGGGTTAGAGACCCAGTACTGC.

At least ten counts were recorded for this clonotype. V and J are TRBV27 and TRBJ2-7, with a tentative D call TRBD1 (6 bases). Trimming shortened V by 7 bases and J by 3 bases, and 19 bases separated the two germline ends. There are 15 residues in the CDR3. Germline-derived CDR1 and CDR2 are MNHEY and SMNVEV (reference sequence). CDR3 protein: CASTLRSGAVYEQYF. CDR3 coding DNA: TGTGCCAGCACCCTCAGGTCAGGGGCGGTCTACGAGCAGTACTTC.

This chain joins TRBV29-1 and TRBJ2-3; D is tentatively TRBD1 or TRBD2 (5 bases each). Per germline, CDR1 SQVTM and CDR2 ANQGSEA. The V end lost 7 bases, the J end lost 1 base, and 15 bases lay between the germline ends. The CDR3 consists of 14 residues. CDR3 DNA sequence: TGCAGCGCCCGCGTCGGGGCGGGCACAGATACGCAGTATTTT. Translated: CSARVGAGTDTQYF.

This chain links TRBV11-1 with TRBJ2-2, with D unresolved. V lost 0 bases, J lost 8 bases, and 19 bases lay in between. CDR3 length: 17 amino acids. Looked up from germline, CDR1 is SGHAT and CDR2 is FQDESV (reference sequence). As DNA, the CDR3 is TGTGCCAGCAGCTTAGCCTCGAACACTTTTAGAAGGGGGGAGCTGTTTTTT. It translates to CASSLASNTFRRGELFF.

This chain links TRBV7-6 with TRBJ2-6; 8 bases agree with TRBD1. The CDR3 extends over 16 amino acids. The germline gives CDR1 SGHVS, CDR2 FNYEAQ. Germline trimming cut 2 bases from V and 1 base from J; bases unmatched to any gene: 1. CDR3 loop: CASSLQGASGANVLTF. The CDR3 DNA sequence: TGTGCCAGCAGCTTACAGGGGGCTTCTGGGGCCAACGTCCTGACTTTC. Complete variable domain (other parts from reference TRBV7-6 and TRBJ2-6): GAGVSQSPRYKVTKRGQDVALRCDPISGHVSLYWYRQALGQGPEFLTYFNYEAQQDKSGLPNDRFSAERPEGSISTLTIQRTEQRDSAMYRCASSLQGASGANVLTFGAGSRLTVL.

This sequence joins TRBV11-1 and TRBJ1-1; D is unresolved. CDR1 is SGHAT, CDR2 FQDESV, per germline (reference sequence). V shed 7 bases and J shed 4 bases, with 25 bases lying between them. This CDR3 is 17 amino acids long. DNA for the CDR3: TGTGCCAGCACCTCAACCCTAGGGCGAGTGGGCAGCACTGAAGCTTTCTTT. Amino acids: CASTSTLGRVGSTEAFF.

Worth noting for this clonotype: Just one base apart from a much larger clone, this may be a read error. V and J are TRBV6-5 and TRBJ2-7, with TRBD1 identical over 7 bases. This CDR3 has 15 residues. The germline V gene has CDR1 MNHEY and CDR2 SVGAGI. CDR3 DNA: TGTGCCGGCAGACGACCGGGACAGAACCCCCACGAGCAGTACTTC. Translation gives CAGRRPGQNPHEQYF.

V and J are TRBV9 and TRBJ2-1, with a weak D call TRBD2 (6 bases). With 4 bases removed from V and 0 bases from J, the gap between germline ends came to 17 bases. CDR1 is SGDLS and CDR2 is YYNGEE in the germline V gene. The length of the CDR3 is 17 residues. CDR3 residues: CASSPGVGRSSYNEQFF. The CDR3 DNA reads as TGTGCCAGCAGCCCGGGGGTCGGTCGAAGCTCCTACAATGAGCAGTTCTTC.

This chain links TRBV12-3 or TRBV12-4 with TRBJ1-1; 7 bases fit TRBD1. The junction had 4 bases not matched to a gene; V was cut back by 3 bases and J by 0 bases. The CDR3 totals 15 residues. CDR3 sequence: CASSFQGGVNTEAFF. The CDR3 DNA sequence: TGTGCCAGCAGTTTTCAGGGGGGGGTGAACACTGAAGCTTTCTTT.

Remarks on this clonotype: A read error is possible here, since a much larger clone lies one base away. This sequence joins TRBV3-1 and TRBJ2-6; D is perhaps TRBD1 or TRBD2 (5 bases each). V was pared by 6 bases and J by 3 bases, with 9 bases between. CDR3 length equals 14 residues. Looked up from germline, CDR1 is LGHDT and CDR2 is YNNKEL (reference sequence). The DNA for the CDR3 is TGTGCCAGCAGTCGGGACGTTGGGGCCAACGTCCTGACTTTC. It codes for CASSRDVGANVLTF.

This clonotype was counted at least ten times. The chain joins TRBV6-5 to TRBJ1-6; tentatively, D is TRBD1 (5 bases). The CDR3 has 16 residues. In germline, CDR1 is MNHEY, CDR2 SVGAGI. Trimming took 5 bases from V and 7 from J, leaving 18 bases between them. CDR3 loop: CASSPTTWGENSPLHF. Written as DNA, the CDR3 is TGTGCCAGCAGTCCTACCACCTGGGGCGAAAATTCACCCCTCCACTTT.

This clonotype was counted a few times. This may be a read error, as it is one base from a much larger clone. The genes are TRBV6-6 and TRBJ1-1, with D unresolved. Germline V gene data show CDR1 as MNHNY and CDR2 as SVGAGI (reference sequence). There are 15 residues in the CDR3. CDR3 amino acids: CTSSLRTQPNTEAFF. In DNA form, the CDR3 reads TGTACCAGCAGTCTCCGGACCCAACCGAACACTGAAGCTTTCTTT.

The genes are TRBV12-3 or TRBV12-4 and TRBJ1-6, with a possible D match to TRBD1 (6 bases). The CDR3 loop spans 13 amino acids. V was cut by 4 bases and J by 7 bases, with 8 bases left in between. The CDR3, as DNA: TGTGCCAGCAGTTGGGACAAGAATTCACCCCTCCACTTT. Translating it yields CASSWDKNSPLHF.

For this clonotype: This may come from a read error, since a much larger clone is one base off. The gene calls are TRBV5-6 and TRBJ2-1, with D uncertain. V gave up 4 bases and J gave up 10 bases, with 9 bases separating them. The CDR3 covers 11 residues. Germline-derived CDR1 and CDR2 are SGHDT and YYEEEE. The CDR3, as DNA: TGTGCCAGCAGCCATCGTTACGAGCAGTTCTTC. Protein: CASSHRYEQFF.

In this sample, this clonotype turned up many times. The genes are TRBV5-4 and TRBJ2-7, with 10 positions matching TRBD1. The CDR3 extends over 14 amino acids. Germline CDR1 SGHNT, CDR2 YYREEE (reference sequence). V dropped 1 base and J dropped 4; count of bases not matched to a gene: 2. The CDR3 region is CASSLWGQGYEQYF. The CDR3 bases are TGTGCCAGCAGCTTGTGGGGACAGGGGTACGAGCAGTACTTC.